This T cell receptor beta chain was sequenced during a study of shared clonotypes between healthy human individuals. Only CD45RO-negative cells positively selected for CCR7 counted as naive CD8 cells, so terminally differentiated effector memory CD45RA+ cells were excluded. Germline V lookup: CDR1 MRHNA, CDR2 SNTAGT. The CDR3 extends over 15 amino acids. Unmatched junction bases numbered 10, after V lost 6 bases and J lost 5 bases. TCRdb keeps only in-frame clones here, not all; method: immunoSEQ multiplex PCR. The data hold about 580,000 clones, with 95% to 98% observed a single time. The specimen sequenced was naive CD8+ T cells sorted from blood. The rearrangement uses TRBV6-4 and TRBJ1-1; 9 bases line up with TRBD1. This TCR was recovered from a man in his thirties or forties in good health. The DNA of the CDR3 is TGTGCCAGCAGAAACAGGGAGACAGGGGGAACTGAAGCTTTCTTT. Amino acid sequence: CASRNRETGGTEAFF.